This T cell receptor beta chain was obtained from a study of blood T cell repertoires in COVID-19. As for the study in general: Samples came from the United States, Italy and Spain, spanning acute and convalescent COVID-19.

This clone is a singleton in its sample. Original processing notes: How many nucleated cells were present was estimated from reference gene primer amplification. This table comes from immunoSEQ multiplex PCR, and its TCRdb copy is limited to in-frame clones, with some not included. V and J calls and clone size are those listed in that table; D and trimming were worked out from the DNA. The data contain hundreds of thousands of clones, approximately 85% of them seen just once; the ten biggest clones take up 7.2%. The CDR3 is made up of 15 amino acids. In germline, CDR1 is SGDLS, CDR2 YYNGEE. The V gene end was trimmed by 3 bases and the J gene end by 4 bases; junction bases not matched to a gene: 5.

The J gene is TRBJ2-3, the V gene TRBV9, with TRBD1 matching 10 bases. Sequencing was carried out using peripheral blood. The clonotype originates from a human donor in a cohort sampled during active COVID-19. CDR3: CASSGAGTGADTQYF. The CDR3 bases are TGTGCCAGCAGCGGAGCCGGGACAGGGGCAGATACGCAGTATTTT.